The next 9 T cell receptor beta chains were all read from a single sample in a study of cytomegalovirus exposure and HLA in healthy donors. PCR was performed using 60 Vbeta and 13 Jbeta primers. The method was immunoSEQ multiplex PCR; TCRdb's version includes in-frame clones alone and lacks a portion of them. The sample has some 170,000 clones; roughly 76% are singletons. Sequencing input: PBMCs. The receptors were gathered from a woman aged 18-29 years in good health and CMV-seropositive.

The DNA of the CDR3 is TGTGCCAGCAGTGATGGGCAGCTTAATGAAAAACTGTTTTTT. Amino acids: CASSDGQLNEKLFF. The chain combines TRBV6-1 with TRBJ1-4; D uncertain. Germline V gene sequence: CDR1 MNHNS, CDR2 SASEGT. Deletions cut 3 bases from V and 4 bases from J, with 9 bases between. This CDR3 spans 14 amino acids.

The chain has TRBV5-4 and TRBJ1-2; no clear D gene. V lost 4 bases and J 2 bases, leaving 15 bases between the germline ends. Germline lookup yields CDR1 SGHNT and CDR2 YYREEE (reference sequence). There are 15 residues in the CDR3. Here the CDR3 reads CASSVSPSTNYGYTF. In DNA, the CDR3 is TGTGCCAGCAGCGTTAGCCCTTCCACAAACTATGGCTACACCTTC.

This chain uses TRBV9 with TRBJ1-1; TRBD1 is a possible D gene (6 bases). V was pared by 6 bases and J by 4 bases, with 13 bases between. Germline V gives CDR1 SGDLS, CDR2 YYNGEE. The CDR3 length is 13 residues. The CDR3 is CASTRTDGTEAFF. CDR3 nucleotides: TGTGCCAGCACCAGGACAGATGGCACTGAAGCTTTCTTT.

CDR3 DNA: TGTGCCAGCAGTCCTTATGGGGTACCTAGCAGGTACAATGAGCAGTTCTTC. This encodes CASSPYGVPSRYNEQFF. The chain employs TRBV7-6 and TRBJ2-1; a weak D match, TRBD2 (5 bases). The CDR3 contains 17 residues. Germline CDR1 SGHVS, CDR2 FNYEAQ. Trimming pared 6 bases from V and 4 bases from J, leaving 22 bases between.

CDR3 sequence reads: CASSLYRDTYEQYF. In DNA form, the CDR3 reads TGTGCCAGCAGCCTCTACAGGGACACCTACGAGCAGTACTTC. This sequence joins TRBV7-9 and TRBJ2-7; tentative D call: TRBD1 (6 bases). Germline V gene data show CDR1 as SEHNR and CDR2 as FQNEAQ (reference sequence). Trimming stripped 5 bases from V and 2 bases from J, with 13 bases between. The CDR3 has 14 amino acids.

The DNA for the CDR3 is TGTGCCAGCAGCTCCCCCTCCGGGACTAGCGGGGCCCACGAGCAGTACTTC. Translated, it gives CASSSPSGTSGAHEQYF. V usage is TRBV13 and J usage is TRBJ2-7; TRBD2 matches at 13 bases. The CDR3 has 17 amino acids. V dropped 4 bases and J dropped 5; count of bases not matched to a gene: 11. CDR1 PRHDT and CDR2 FYEKMQ come from the germline V gene (reference sequence).

The V and J genes are TRBV6-1 and TRBJ2-7, with 11 bases identical to TRBD1. The germline V gene encodes CDR1 MNHNS and CDR2 SASEGT. The junction had 7 bases not matched to a gene; V was cut back by 0 bases and J by 3 bases. This CDR3 is built from 17 residues. The CDR3 is CASSEASTGTGGYEQYF. DNA for the CDR3: TGTGCCAGCAGTGAAGCGAGTACCGGGACAGGGGGCTACGAGCAGTACTTC.

The V call is TRBV7-6, the J call TRBJ1-4; weak D call: TRBD1 (5 bases). The CDR3 contains 16 residues. V shed 5 bases and J shed 8 bases, with 21 bases lying between them. Germline assignment: CDR1 SGHVS and CDR2 FNYEAQ. The CDR3 nucleotides read TGTGCCAGCAGCCCCCCCCCTGGGCAGGGTGAGGAAAAACTGTTTTTT. As protein: CASSPPPGQGEEKLFF.

V gene TRBV19 combines with J gene TRBJ1-1; D not certain. The CDR3 has 15 amino acids. V lost 6 bases, J lost 7 bases, and 21 bases lay in between. Germline V gene lookup returns CDR1 LNHDA and CDR2 SQIVND (reference sequence). The DNA of the CDR3 is TGTGCCAGTAGGCCCGCCCCGTGGCGGAACTTTGAAGCTTTCTTT. Translation gives CASRPAPWRNFEAFF.